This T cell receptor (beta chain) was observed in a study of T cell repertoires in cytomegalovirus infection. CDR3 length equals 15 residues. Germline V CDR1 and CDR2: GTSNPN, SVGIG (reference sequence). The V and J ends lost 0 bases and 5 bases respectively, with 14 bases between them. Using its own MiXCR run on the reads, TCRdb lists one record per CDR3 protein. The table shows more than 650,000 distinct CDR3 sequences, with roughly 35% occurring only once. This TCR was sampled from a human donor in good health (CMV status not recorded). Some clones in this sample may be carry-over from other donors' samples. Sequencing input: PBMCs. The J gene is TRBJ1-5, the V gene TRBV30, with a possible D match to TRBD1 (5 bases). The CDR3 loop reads CAWSVNSGGDQPQHF. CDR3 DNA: TGTGCCTGGAGTGTAAATTCTGGGGGGGATCAGCCCCAGCATTTT.